Sequencing of this T cell receptor beta chain was carried out in a study of T cells after yellow fever vaccination. Study as a whole: The SMART-Seq v4 Ultra Low Input method served to prepare the low-cell-number fractions. Study-level results: Subsequent to the booster, the majority of primary-vaccination clones reappeared (96% CD4, about 90% CD8).

As TCR cDNA was made by 5'RACE template switching, a universal primer site and UMIs were added. TCRdb itself ran the 5' RACE reads through MiXCR, one entry per CDR3 protein. The table shows just under 600,000 distinct CDR3 sequences, with approximately 15% occurring only once. Turning to this clonotype: What it binds is unknown. Its ends do not fully match the called genes, so a read error is possible.

Germline-derived CDR1 and CDR2 are MNHEY and SVGEGT. This CDR3 has 15 residues. This sequence joins TRBV6-2 or TRBV6-3 and TRBJ2-5; D remains ambiguous. The sample here was PBMCs, taken on the day of the yellow fever booster vaccination. The receptor was derived from a man aged 25 to 45 who received the YFV17D yellow fever vaccine. CDR3 in amino acids: CASIPFQGPQETLYF. The CDR3 DNA is TGTGCCAGCATTCCATTTCAAGGGCCGCAAGAGACCCTGTACTTC.